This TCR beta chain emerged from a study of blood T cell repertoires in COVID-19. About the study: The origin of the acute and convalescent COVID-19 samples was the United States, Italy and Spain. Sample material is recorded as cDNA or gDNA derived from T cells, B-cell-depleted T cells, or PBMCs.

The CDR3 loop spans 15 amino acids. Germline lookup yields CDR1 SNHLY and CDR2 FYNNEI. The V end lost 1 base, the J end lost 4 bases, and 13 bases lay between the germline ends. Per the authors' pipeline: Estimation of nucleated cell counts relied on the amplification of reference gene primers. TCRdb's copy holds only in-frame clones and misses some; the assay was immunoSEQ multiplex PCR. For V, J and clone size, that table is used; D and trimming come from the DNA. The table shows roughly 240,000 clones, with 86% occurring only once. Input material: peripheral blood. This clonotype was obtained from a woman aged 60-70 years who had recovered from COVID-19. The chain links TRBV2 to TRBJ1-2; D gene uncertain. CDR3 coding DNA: TGTGCCAGCAGTGAAGGTAGCATAAGGCCCTATGGCTACACCTTC. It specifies CASSEGSIRPYGYTF.